This TCR beta chain derives from a study of blood T cells in healthy people across ages. The authors ran a second PCR of about 6 to 11 cycles using a sample-barcoded 5' primer and a J-beta primer mix. No fewer than 3 million CDR3-containing paired-end reads came from each sample. Each CDR3 protein is one row after TCRdb ran MiXCR on the 5' RACE reads. The data show about 1,000,000 distinct CDR3 sequences, with more than 40% seen just once and approximately 17% held by the top ten. As for this clonotype: What it binds is not known. At one boundary the junction diverges from the germline segment, which might be a read error.

The study's findings and limits: Per million T cells, TCR beta diversity dropped about linearly as age rose.

No fewer than 7 million PBMCs went into each sample. The germline CDR1 and CDR2 sequences are SQVTM and ANQGSEA. This CDR3 region has 10 residues. The specimen was blood. The chain uses TRBV29-1 and TRBJ2-7; possible D gene TRBD2, 5 bases. The clonotype comes from a woman aged 55-69 years in good health. In DNA form, the CDR3 reads TGCGGCGTTGGGGAGTACGAGCAGTACTTC. It translates to CGVGEYEQYF.